Shown below are 18 T cell receptor beta chains from a single sample sequenced in a study of blood T cell repertoires in COVID-19. TCRdb keeps only in-frame clones here, not all; method: immunoSEQ multiplex PCR. The table includes about 410,000 clones, around 89% detected once. Material: peripheral blood. These TCRs come from a woman aged 40 to 50 with COVID-19, enrolled during active disease.

The chain carries TRBV5-8 and TRBJ1-2; D call uncertain. The CDR3 is 14 amino acids. V gave up 2 bases and J gave up 3 bases, with 11 bases separating them. Germline values: CDR1 SGHTS, CDR2 YDEGEE. The chain's CDR3 is CASSFAGRDYGYTF. In DNA, the CDR3 is TGTGCCAGCAGCTTCGCCGGGAGAGACTATGGCTACACCTTC. Variable domain in full (rest from reference TRBV5-8 and TRBJ1-2): EAGVTQSPTHLIKTRGQQATLRCSPISGHTSVYWYQQALGLGLQFLLWYDEGEERNRGNFPPRFSGRQFPNYSSELNVNALELEDSALYLCASSFAGRDYGYTFGSGTRLTVV.

The rearrangement uses TRBV28 and TRBJ1-1; tentatively, D is TRBD1 (5 bases). V lost 2 bases, J lost 4 bases, and 11 bases lay in between. CDR3 length equals 14 residues. Looked up from germline, CDR1 is MDHEN and CDR2 is SYDVKM. The DNA of the CDR3 is TGTGCCAGCAGTTTACTCAGGGCGAGCACTGAAGCTTTCTTT. It encodes CASSLLRASTEAFF.

This clone was recorded once. The chain uses TRBV19 and TRBJ1-5; D remains ambiguous. Trimming removed 7 bases at V and 0 bases at J, with 13 bases between. Germline lookup yields CDR1 LNHDA and CDR2 SQIVND (reference sequence). This CDR3 region has 15 residues. The CDR3 bases are TGTGCCAGTACCCCCCGGGAGTATAGCAATCAGCCCCAGCATTTT. It translates to CASTPREYSNQPQHF.

This clone was seen once. The chain is built from TRBV2 and TRBJ1-6; no firm D call. The germline V gene has CDR1 SNHLY and CDR2 FYNNEI. V lost 4 bases and J 7 bases, leaving 8 bases between the germline ends. The CDR3 totals 13 residues. The CDR3 is CASSVTSNSPLHF. CDR3 coding DNA: TGTGCCAGCAGTGTCACATCGAATTCACCCCTCCACTTT.

This rearrangement joins TRBV9 to TRBJ1-1; unclear D gene. The CDR3 contains 18 residues. Germline CDR1 SGDLS, CDR2 YYNGEE. The V end lost 0 bases, the J end lost 3 bases, and 21 bases lay between the germline ends. The CDR3 here is CASSVDGEVDSSDTEAFF. Written as DNA, the CDR3 is TGTGCCAGCAGCGTAGACGGGGAAGTCGATAGTTCCGACACTGAAGCTTTCTTT. The full variable domain, in which reference TRBV9 and TRBJ1-1 provide the parts outside the CDR3, is DSGVTQTPKHLITATGQRVTLRCSPRSGDLSVYWYQQSLDQGLQFLIQYYNGEERAKGNILERFSAQQFPDLHSELNLSSLELGDSALYFCASSVDGEVDSSDTEAFFGQGTRLTVV.

CDR3 sequence: CASSPEGTASYEQYF. CDR3 nucleotides: TGTGCCAGCTCCCCAGAAGGGACAGCTTCCTACGAGCAGTACTTC. The chain carries TRBV18 and TRBJ2-7; 7 bases are a match to TRBD1. In germline, CDR1 is KGHSH, CDR2 LQKENI. The V segment lost 6 bases and the J segment 1 base; nucleotides outside the gene matches: 9. This CDR3 contains 15 residues.

The genes are TRBV11-2 and TRBJ2-2; TRBD2 agrees at 7 bases. Looked up from germline, CDR1 is SGHAT and CDR2 is FQNNGV. There are 18 residues in the CDR3. Trimming at V came to 5 bases and at J to 7 bases, leaving 19 bases not matched to a gene. CDR3 loop: CASSPSVVRGEKGGELFF. The CDR3, as DNA: TGTGCCAGCAGCCCAAGCGTAGTCCGGGGGGAAAAGGGCGGGGAGCTGTTTTTT. Full variable domain (rest looked up from reference TRBV11-2 and TRBJ2-2): EAGVAQSPRYKIIEKRQSVAFWCNPISGHATLYWYQQILGQGPKLLIQFQNNGVVDDSQLPKDRFSAERLKGVDSTLKIQPAKLEDSAVYLCASSPSVVRGEKGGELFFGEGSRLTVL.

The gene calls are TRBV5-6 and TRBJ1-2; TRBD1 agrees at 9 bases. Per the germline V gene, CDR1 is SGHDT and CDR2 is YYEEEE. The CDR3 covers 15 residues. The V and J ends lost 0 bases and 6 bases, in that order; junction bases with no gene match: 6. The CDR3 spells CASSLGVGTGHGYTF. The CDR3, as DNA: TGTGCCAGCAGCTTGGGCGTCGGGACAGGGCATGGCTACACCTTC.

The chain combines TRBV28 with TRBJ1-5; 10 nucleotides align to TRBD1. The junction had 2 bases not matched to a gene; V was cut back by 6 bases and J by 6 bases. CDR1 is MDHEN, CDR2 SYDVKM, per germline. The CDR3 totals 13 residues. CDR3 sequence: CASRTGGPQPQHF. The CDR3 nucleotides are TGTGCCAGCAGGACAGGGGGCCCTCAGCCCCAGCATTTT.

This clone is a singleton in its sample. Other nucleotide sequences from this sample produce the same CDR3. The rearrangement links TRBV11-3 to TRBJ1-1; D is unclear. The V end lost 0 bases, the J end lost 1 base, and 6 bases lay between the germline ends. In germline, CDR1 is SGHNT, CDR2 YENEEA. The CDR3 is made up of 14 amino acids. The CDR3 region has the DNA TGTGCCAGCAGCTTAGACCCCCAGAACACTGAAGCTTTCTTT. Protein sequence: CASSLDPQNTEAFF. Full variable domain (rest looked up from reference TRBV11-3 and TRBJ1-1): EAGVVQSPRYKIIEKKQPVAFWCNPISGHNTLYWYLQNLGQGPELLIRYENEEAVDDSQLPKDRFSAERLKGVDSTLKIQPAELGDSAVYLCASSLDPQNTEAFFGQGTRLTVV.

This chain connects TRBV28 to TRBJ2-1; 8 bases match TRBD2. The germline gives CDR1 MDHEN, CDR2 SYDVKM. The junction had 10 bases not matched to a gene; V was cut back by 11 bases and J by 7 bases. The CDR3 is 13 residues long. CDR3 region: CALKRREANEQFF. In DNA form, the CDR3 reads TGTGCCCTGAAAAGGCGGGAGGCGAATGAGCAGTTCTTC.

V and J are TRBV6-5 and TRBJ2-3; maybe TRBD2 (6 bases). Trimming took 7 bases from V and 4 from J, leaving 18 bases between them. The CDR3 runs to 15 residues. Germline V gene data show CDR1 as MNHEY and CDR2 as SVGAGI. The CDR3 sequence is CASTPPGVPADTQYF. DNA of the CDR3: TGTGCCAGCACTCCGCCGGGGGTTCCCGCAGATACGCAGTATTTT.

The chain joins TRBV7-2 to TRBJ1-1; 9 nucleotides line up with TRBD1. V shed 6 bases and J 5 bases; nucleotides not matched to a gene: 7. The CDR3 covers 14 residues. In germline, CDR1 is SGHTA, CDR2 FQGNSA. This chain's CDR3 is CASRQQGAPTEAFF. For the CDR3, the DNA is TGTGCCAGCAGGCAACAGGGGGCGCCTACTGAAGCTTTCTTT.

This chain links TRBV5-4 with TRBJ1-4; D unclear. The CDR3 has 15 residues. Germline loops: CDR1 SGHNT, CDR2 YYREEE (reference sequence). V gave up 2 bases and J gave up 10 bases, with 18 bases separating them. The CDR3 DNA reads TGTGCCAGCAGCTTAGAAGAGGCGCGGGATGGAAAACTGTTTTTT. Protein: CASSLEEARDGKLFF.

The CDR3, as DNA: TGCGCCAGCAGTAAATATTCAAACACCATATATTTT. Its protein product is CASSKYSNTIYF. The J gene is TRBJ1-3, the V gene TRBV10-1; D uncertain. CDR1 and CDR2 from the germline V gene are WNHNN and SYGVQD (reference sequence). The CDR3 is made up of 12 amino acids. The V end was cut by 5 bases, the J end by 6 bases, with 8 bases between.

CDR3 in DNA: TGTGCCAGTAGTACGACTAGCGGGAGTCACAATGAGCAGTTCTTC. The encoded protein is CASSTTSGSHNEQFF. The gene calls are TRBV19 and TRBJ2-1; 12 bases map to TRBD2. The V and J ends lost 4 bases and 5 bases, in that order; junction bases with no gene match: 3. Germline V gives CDR1 LNHDA, CDR2 SQIVND (reference sequence). The CDR3 has 15 amino acids.

This sequence joins TRBV19 and TRBJ1-2; D gene ambiguous. V was pared by 7 bases and J by 0 bases, with 12 bases between. This CDR3 has 14 residues. Germline V CDR1 and CDR2: LNHDA, SQIVND (reference sequence). DNA for the CDR3: TGTGCCAGTACCATCGGGAGTTCTAACTATGGCTACACCTTC. Its translation: CASTIGSSNYGYTF.

This chain joins TRBV27 and TRBJ2-7; 7 nucleotides agree with TRBD2. This CDR3 is 15 amino acids long. Germline CDR1 reads MNHEY; CDR2 reads SMNVEV (reference sequence). V dropped 6 bases and J dropped 0; count of bases not matched to a gene: 8. The CDR3 region has the DNA TGTGCCAGCAGCGCTCGGACTAGGAGCTCCTACGAGCAGTACTTC. Residues: CASSARTRSSYEQYF.